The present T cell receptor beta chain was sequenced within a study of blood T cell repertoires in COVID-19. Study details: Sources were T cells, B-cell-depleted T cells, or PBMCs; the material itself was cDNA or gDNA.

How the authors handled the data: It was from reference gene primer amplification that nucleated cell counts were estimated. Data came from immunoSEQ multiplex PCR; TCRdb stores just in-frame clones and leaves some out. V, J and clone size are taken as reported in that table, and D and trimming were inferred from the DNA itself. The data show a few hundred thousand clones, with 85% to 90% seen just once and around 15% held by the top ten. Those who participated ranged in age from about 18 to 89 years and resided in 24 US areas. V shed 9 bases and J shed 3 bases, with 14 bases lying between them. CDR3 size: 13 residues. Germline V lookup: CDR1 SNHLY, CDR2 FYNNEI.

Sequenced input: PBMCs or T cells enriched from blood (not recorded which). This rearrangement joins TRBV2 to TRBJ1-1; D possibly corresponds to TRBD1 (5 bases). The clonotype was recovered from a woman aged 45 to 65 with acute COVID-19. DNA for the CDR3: TGTGCCAGATGGGGTCAAGGGGACACTGAAGCTTTCTTT. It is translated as CARWGQGDTEAFF.